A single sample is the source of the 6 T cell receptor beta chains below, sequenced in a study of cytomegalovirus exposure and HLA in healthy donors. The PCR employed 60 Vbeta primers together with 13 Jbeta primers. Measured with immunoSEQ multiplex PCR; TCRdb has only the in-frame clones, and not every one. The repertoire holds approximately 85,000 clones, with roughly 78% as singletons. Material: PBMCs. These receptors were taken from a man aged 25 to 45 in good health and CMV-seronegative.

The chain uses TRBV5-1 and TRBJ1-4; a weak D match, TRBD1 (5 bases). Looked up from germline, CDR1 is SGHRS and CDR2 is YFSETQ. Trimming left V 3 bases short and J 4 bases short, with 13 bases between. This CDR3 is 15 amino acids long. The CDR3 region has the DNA TGCGCCAGCAGCTCGCAAGGGGTGGGTAATGAAAAACTGTTTTTT. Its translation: CASSSQGVGNEKLFF.

CDR3 protein: CASSLTRDYGYTF. Here the CDR3 DNA reads TGTGCCAGCAGTTTAACCAGGGACTATGGCTACACCTTC. This sequence joins TRBV28 and TRBJ1-2; tentatively, D is TRBD1 (5 bases). Per the germline V gene, CDR1 is MDHEN and CDR2 is SYDVKM. The CDR3 contains 13 residues. Trimming pared 2 bases from V and 3 bases from J, leaving 7 bases between.

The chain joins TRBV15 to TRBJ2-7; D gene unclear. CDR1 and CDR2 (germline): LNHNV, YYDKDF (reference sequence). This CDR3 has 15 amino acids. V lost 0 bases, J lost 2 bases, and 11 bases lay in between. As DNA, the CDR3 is TGTGCCACCAGCAGAGATGACCACAGAACCTACGAGCAGTACTTC. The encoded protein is CATSRDDHRTYEQYF.

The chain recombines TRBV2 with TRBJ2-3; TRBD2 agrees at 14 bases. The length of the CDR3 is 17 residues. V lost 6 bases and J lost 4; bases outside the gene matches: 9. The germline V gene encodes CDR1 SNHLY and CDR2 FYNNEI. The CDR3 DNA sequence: TGTGCCAGCAGGTCGACTAGCGGGGGGGCCGGCGCAGATACGCAGTATTTT. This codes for CASRSTSGGAGADTQYF.

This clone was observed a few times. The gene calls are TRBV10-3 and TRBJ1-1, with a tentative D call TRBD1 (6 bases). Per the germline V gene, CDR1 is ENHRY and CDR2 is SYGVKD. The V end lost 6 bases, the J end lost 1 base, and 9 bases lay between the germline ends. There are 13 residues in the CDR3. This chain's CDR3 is CAIRVQGNTEAFF. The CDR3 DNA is TGTGCCATCAGGGTACAGGGGAACACTGAAGCTTTCTTT.

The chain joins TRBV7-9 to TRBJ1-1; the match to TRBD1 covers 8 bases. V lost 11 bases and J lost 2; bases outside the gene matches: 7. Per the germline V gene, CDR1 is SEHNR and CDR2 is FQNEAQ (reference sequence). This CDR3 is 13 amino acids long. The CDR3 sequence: CAGIDRGNTEAFF. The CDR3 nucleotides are TGTGCCGGAATTGACAGGGGTAACACTGAAGCTTTCTTT.